This T cell receptor beta chain derives from a study of molecular identifiers for immune sequencing clone quantification. Study outcomes and limitations: Because of identical TCR molecules sharing a barcode, sizes of highly expanded clones could be underestimated. Over 97% of CMV-specific effector molecules, but under 1% of naive ones, were in clones above 20 copies.

This clonotype appeared many times. Its antigen is still unknown. Library preparation followed earlier protocols using designated TCR primers. TCRdb re-called the PCR reads with MiXCR, one entry per CDR3 protein. This sample has 40,000 to 65,000 distinct CDR3 sequences; roughly a third occur once, and the top ten carry 3% to 4%. V shed 0 bases and J shed 3 bases, with 9 bases lying between them. The CDR3 runs 14 residues. The germline V gene has CDR1 LNHNV and CDR2 YYDKDF (reference sequence). The specimen sequenced was naive CD8+ T cells from blood, with Jurkat cell RNA spiked in. Subset specified: FACS-sorted CD8+CD4-CCR7+CD45RA+ naive T cells. This chain uses TRBV15 with TRBJ2-7, with a tentative D call TRBD1 (6 bases). The receptor's source is a human donor in good health. Some libraries in this study had Jurkat cell RNA spiked in. The CDR3 spells CATSREGRGYEQYF. The CDR3 DNA reads as TGTGCCACCAGCAGAGAGGGCAGGGGCTACGAGCAGTACTTC.